A single sample gave rise to the 17 T cell receptor beta chains below, sequenced in a study of OX40 agonist ivuxolimab in advanced cancers. Here immunoSEQ multiplex PCR was the method, and the copy in TCRdb shows in-frame clones only, minus some. The top ten clones hold about 0.53% of a sample with around 73,000 clones, 70% to 90% of them seen once. The sequencing used CD4+ or CD8+ T cells sorted from blood, collected in a trial of the OX40 agonist ivuxolimab. Source of these receptors: an adult with an advanced solid tumor such as melanoma, head and neck, liver or kidney cancer.

The CDR3 DNA is TGTGCCTGGGACCCCGGGACTAGCGTAAATACGCAGTATTTT. Its translation is CAWDPGTSVNTQYF. The genes are TRBV30 and TRBJ2-3, with TRBD2 identical over 10 bases. The junction had 9 bases not matched to a gene; V was cut back by 5 bases and J by 7 bases. Germline V CDR1 and CDR2: GTSNPN, SVGIG (reference sequence). CDR3 size: 14 residues.

Here the CDR3 DNA reads TGTGCCACCAGCGGGGGACTAGCGGGAGGTCACAATGAGCAGTTCTTC. It encodes CATSGGLAGGHNEQFF. This chain links TRBV15 with TRBJ2-1; 15 bases are shared with TRBD2. This CDR3 has 16 residues. V dropped 5 bases and J dropped 5; count of bases not matched to a gene: 4. Germline loops: CDR1 LNHNV, CDR2 YYDKDF (reference sequence).

The chain combines TRBV6-6 with TRBJ1-2, with D maybe TRBD1 (6 bases). Germline assignment: CDR1 MNHNY and CDR2 SVGAGI (reference sequence). This CDR3 contains 14 residues. The V end lost 6 bases, the J end lost 4 bases, and 15 bases lay between the germline ends. The CDR3 spells CASRRQGKFYGYTF. Written as DNA, the CDR3 is TGTGCCAGCAGGCGGCAGGGGAAGTTCTATGGCTACACCTTC.

V is TRBV18 and J is TRBJ2-7; 10 bases match TRBD1. Germline lookup yields CDR1 KGHSH and CDR2 LQKENI. V was pared by 4 bases and J by 7 bases, with 4 bases of the junction left unmatched. This CDR3 is 13 amino acids long. DNA of the CDR3: TGTGCCAGCTCACGGGACAGGGGAGGAGAGCAGTACTTC. The encoded protein is CASSRDRGGEQYF.

This sequence joins TRBV29-1 and TRBJ2-7, with a tentative D call TRBD1 (6 bases). The germline CDR1 and CDR2 sequences are SQVTM and ANQGSEA. This CDR3 has 12 amino acids. V was clipped by 4 bases and J by 5 bases, with 12 bases between them. In DNA form, the CDR3 reads TGCAGCGTTGCACAGGGAGCCCACGAGCAGTACTTC. This translates into CSVAQGAHEQYF.

The chain is built from TRBV18 and TRBJ2-2, with TRBD2 identical over 9 bases. The CDR3 sequence is 16 residues long. Germline assignment: CDR1 KGHSH and CDR2 LQKENI. J was trimmed by 1 base and V by 5 bases; bases with no gene match: 5. CDR3 protein: CASSSGTSKNTGELFF. The CDR3 region has the DNA TGTGCCAGCTCATCCGGGACTAGCAAGAACACCGGGGAGCTGTTTTTT. Full variable domain (remainder filled in from reference TRBV18 and TRBJ2-2): NAGVMQNPRHLVRRRGQEARLRCSPMKGHSHVYWYRQLPEEGLKFMVYLQKENIIDESGMPKERFSAEFPKEGPSILRIQQVVRGDSAAYFCASSSGTSKNTGELFFGEGSRLTVL.

CDR3 sequence (DNA): TGTGCCAGCAGCTTATGGGCAGGGGTTGGTAATGAAAAACTGTTTTTT. It specifies CASSLWAGVGNEKLFF. The V and J genes are TRBV7-2 and TRBJ1-4; TRBD1 is a possible D gene (6 bases). CDR3 length: 16 amino acids. V was pared by 2 bases and J by 4 bases, with 14 bases between. Germline V gene data show CDR1 as SGHTA and CDR2 as FQGNSA.

The DNA for the CDR3 is TGTGCCAGCAGCTTACCGACAGCACTGAACACTGAAGCTTTCTTT. This codes for CASSLPTALNTEAFF. The chain joins TRBV5-4 to TRBJ1-1, with D possibly being TRBD1 (5 bases). Germline loops: CDR1 SGHNT, CDR2 YYREEE (reference sequence). Trimming pared 2 bases from V and 0 bases from J, leaving 11 bases between. The CDR3 spans 15 residues.

For the CDR3, the DNA is TGTGCCAGCACCCAAGTGGGCTCACAGGGAGCTTTCTATGGCTACACCTTC. Amino acid sequence: CASTQVGSQGAFYGYTF. The chain uses TRBV28 and TRBJ1-2; perhaps TRBD1 as D (6 bases). This CDR3 comprises 17 residues. Germline values: CDR1 MDHEN, CDR2 SYDVKM. Deletions cut 7 bases from V and 4 bases from J, with 25 bases between.

The rearrangement joins TRBV30 to TRBJ1-2; 9 bases align to TRBD1. Germline V gene lookup returns CDR1 GTSNPN and CDR2 SVGIG (reference sequence). Unmatched junction bases numbered 10, after V lost 3 bases and J lost 5 bases. This CDR3 spans 15 amino acids. CDR3 sequence: CAWSYRGRWGYGYTF. The CDR3 DNA is TGTGCCTGGAGCTACAGGGGGCGTTGGGGGTATGGCTACACCTTC.

CDR3 protein: CASRLGLAGYNEQFF. The CDR3 nucleotides read TGTGCCAGCAGACTGGGACTAGCGGGTTACAATGAGCAGTTCTTC. The chain joins TRBV28 to TRBJ2-1, with 12 bases identical to TRBD2. CDR3 length equals 15 residues. Germline V gene lookup returns CDR1 MDHEN and CDR2 SYDVKM. V shed 6 bases, J shed 4 bases, and the junction held 4 bases outside the gene matches.

V and J are TRBV2 and TRBJ2-3, with TRBD2 identical over 10 bases. The CDR3 covers 16 residues. The junction had 8 bases not matched to a gene; V was cut back by 6 bases and J by 2 bases. In germline, CDR1 is SNHLY, CDR2 FYNNEI. CDR3 sequence (DNA): TGTGCCAGCAGATCACTAGCGGGAAGGCCCACAGATACGCAGTATTTT. Its translation: CASRSLAGRPTDTQYF.

The chain employs TRBV20-1 and TRBJ1-6, with D hard to call. The CDR3 length is 11 residues. Germline values: CDR1 DFQATT, CDR2 SNEGSKA (reference sequence). Trimming stripped 6 bases from V and 8 bases from J, with 8 bases between. The CDR3 loop is CSALRDSPLHF. CDR3 DNA: TGCAGTGCCCTCAGAGATTCACCCCTCCACTTT.

This chain links TRBV12-1 with TRBJ2-5; the table's D gene call, TRBD1, was not cross checked with the DNA. TRBV12-1 is a known pseudogene. The CDR3 covers 11 residues. Here the CDR3 reads CASRQSGTQYF. CDR3 DNA sequence: TGTGCCAGCAGACAAAGTGGGACCCAGTACTTC.

This clone is labeled as medium-sized. V gene TRBV11-3 combines with J gene TRBJ2-7, with 8 bases lining up with TRBD1. The CDR3 has 15 residues. Per the germline V gene, CDR1 is SGHNT and CDR2 is YENEEA. V gave up 6 bases and J gave up 7 bases; unmatched junction bases: 14. Here the CDR3 reads CASSPPGQGAREQYF. Written as DNA, the CDR3 is TGTGCCAGCAGTCCTCCTGGGCAGGGGGCACGTGAGCAGTACTTC.

The chain uses TRBV7-8 and TRBJ1-5; D unresolved. Germline V CDR1 and CDR2: SGHVS, FQNEAQ. CDR3 length equals 12 residues. V lost 5 bases, J lost 9 bases, and 11 bases lay in between. The CDR3 spells CASSKLGLPQHF. The CDR3 bases are TGTGCCAGCAGCAAACTTGGGCTGCCCCAGCATTTT.

The rearrangement uses TRBV6-1 and TRBJ2-3; 9 nucleotides line up with TRBD2. In germline, CDR1 is MNHNS, CDR2 SASEGT. After removal of 8 bases from V and 4 bases from J, the junction contained 7 bases not matched to a gene. The CDR3 loop spans 14 amino acids. The chain's CDR3 is CASGVSGSPDTQYF. For the CDR3, the DNA is TGTGCCAGCGGGGTTAGCGGGAGCCCAGATACGCAGTATTTT.